One sample yielded the 20 T cell receptor beta chains listed below, sequenced in a study of blood T cells in healthy people across ages. Primers used in a second PCR of roughly 6 to 12 cycles were a sample-barcoded 5' primer and a J-beta primer mix. One entry per CDR3 protein, called by TCRdb with MiXCR from the 5' RACE reads. Seen here are some 1,500,000 distinct CDR3 sequences, 42% observed once, and the top ten hold about 4%. Material for sequencing was blood. The receptors were sampled from a woman younger than 30 in good health.

This clonotype came up a few times. V and J are TRBV2 and TRBJ2-7, with TRBD2 matching 7 bases. CDR3 length equals 14 residues. V lost 3 bases, J lost 4 bases, and 6 bases stayed unmatched. The V gene's germline CDR1 is SNHLY and CDR2 FYNNEI. The CDR3 DNA reads as TGTGCCAGCAGTGAGGGGGGGACTGTTTACGAGCAGTACTTC. It encodes CASSEGGTVYEQYF.

This sequence joins TRBV20-1 and TRBJ2-3; D remains unclear. Germline lookup yields CDR1 DFQATT and CDR2 SNEGSKA (reference sequence). The CDR3 covers 14 residues. V shed 6 bases and J shed 1 base, with 14 bases lying between them. This chain's CDR3 is CSAGPLWGTDTQYF. CDR3 coding DNA: TGCAGTGCAGGCCCCCTTTGGGGCACAGATACGCAGTATTTT.

V gene TRBV24-1 combines with J gene TRBJ2-1, with 9 bases identical to TRBD1. Per germline, CDR1 KGHDR and CDR2 SFDVKD. This CDR3 is 19 amino acids long. V lost 3 bases to trimming and J lost 0 bases; unmatched junction nucleotides: 11. The CDR3 nucleotides read TGTGCCACCAGTGATGGGACAGGGACCCCGGCTATCTCCTACAATGAGCAGTTCTTC. Its translation is CATSDGTGTPAISYNEQFF.

CDR3 in DNA: TGTGCCAGCAGTCCCCCAGACAACTCCTACAATGAGCAGTACTTC. This sequence encodes CASSPPDNSYNEQYF. The chain links TRBV12-3 or TRBV12-4 to TRBJ2-1; D unresolved. The J call is doubtful: the DNA matches TRBJ2-7 better. CDR3 length equals 15 residues.

This clonotype was counted only a few times. This chain links TRBV7-2 with TRBJ2-4; maybe TRBD1 (6 bases). This CDR3 comprises 20 residues. Trimming pared 5 bases from V and 0 bases from J, leaving 26 bases between. Germline V gene data show CDR1 as SGHTA and CDR2 as FQGNSA. CDR3 DNA: TGTGCCAGCAGCCTTGAACCCCCCGTACAGGGACAACTAGCCAAAAACATTCAGTACTTC. It is translated as CASSLEPPVQGQLAKNIQYF.

This clonotype was picked up a small number of times. The J gene is TRBJ1-1, the V gene TRBV5-1, with D perhaps matching TRBD1 (5 bases). Trimming cost V 0 bases and J 7 bases, with 13 bases left between them. The CDR3 is 14 residues long. Germline V gives CDR1 SGHRS, CDR2 YFSETQ. The CDR3 coding sequence is TGCGCCAGCAGCTTGGAAGCAGGGATAATTGAAGCTTTCTTT. This gives the protein CASSLEAGIIEAFF.

This clonotype has more than one count but fewer than ten. V is TRBV20-1 and J is TRBJ2-1; TRBD2 agrees at 14 bases. Germline V gene data show CDR1 as DFQATT and CDR2 as SNEGSKA (reference sequence). The V gene end was trimmed by 6 bases and the J gene end by 0 bases; junction bases not matched to a gene: 10. The CDR3 has 18 residues. Here the CDR3 reads CSATGLAGALSSYNEQFF. The CDR3 region has the DNA TGCAGTGCCACGGGACTAGCGGGGGCCTTGAGCTCCTACAATGAGCAGTTCTTC.

The genes are TRBV2 and TRBJ2-4, with 7 bases matching TRBD2. CDR3 length: 13 residues. The germline V gene encodes CDR1 SNHLY and CDR2 FYNNEI. Unmatched junction bases numbered 2, after V lost 4 bases and J lost 5 bases. CDR3 sequence (DNA): TGTGCCAGCAGTGGGGGAGGGGAAAACATTCAGTACTTC. Residues: CASSGGGENIQYF.

This clonotype came up a few times. This chain links TRBV11-3 with TRBJ2-3; tentative D call: TRBD1 (5 bases). Germline lookup yields CDR1 SGHNT and CDR2 YENEEA. The V gene lost 3 bases and the J gene lost 4 bases, with 11 bases spanning the gap. The CDR3 length is 14 residues. The CDR3, as DNA: TGTGCCAGCAGCTTGGCCAGGGAATCAGATACGCAGTATTTT. Amino acid sequence: CASSLARESDTQYF.

The CDR3 DNA follows: TGTGCCAGCAGTTGGGTCGACTGGACGAACACCGGGGAGCTGTTTTTT. Translation: CASSWVDWTNTGELFF. The chain employs TRBV6-6 and TRBJ2-2; D is uncertain. The CDR3 spans 16 residues. V was pared by 4 bases and J by 0 bases, with 12 bases between. CDR1 and CDR2 from the germline V gene are MNHNY and SVGAGI (reference sequence).

V gene TRBV5-1 combines with J gene TRBJ1-1; TRBD1 matches at 9 bases. The CDR3 is 14 amino acids. Germline V gene lookup returns CDR1 SGHRS and CDR2 YFSETQ. The trim removed 4 bases at V and 4 bases at J, leaving 5 bases unmatched. CDR3 amino acids: CASSNGQGSTEAFF. DNA of the CDR3: TGCGCCAGCAGCAATGGACAGGGGAGCACTGAAGCTTTCTTT.

With regard to this clonotype: At one end, the junction sequence differs from germline, possibly due to a read error. The chain employs TRBV3-1 and TRBJ2-3; 7 positions agree with TRBD2. The germline V gene encodes CDR1 LGHDT and CDR2 YNNKEL (reference sequence). There are 16 residues in the CDR3. CDR3 DNA sequence: TGTGCCAACAGCCAAGTGTGGGGGGGTTCGGCAGATACGCAGTATTTT. Its protein is CANSQVWGGSADTQYF.

There are a few counts of this clonotype. The gene calls are TRBV5-1 and TRBJ2-1, with D uncertain. Gene TRBJ2-7 matches the end of the DNA better, so the J call may be wrong. From germline, CDR1 is SGHRS and CDR2 YFSETQ. This CDR3 is built from 15 residues. CDR3 nucleotides: TGCGCCAGCAGCCGGGTACTAAGCTCCTACAATGAGCAGTACTTC. It is translated as CASSRVLSSYNEQYF.

This clonotype showed up many times. V is TRBV5-1 and J is TRBJ2-7; 9 nucleotides line up with TRBD1. The ends lost 1 base at V and 4 bases at J; junction bases unmatched: 6. Germline assignment: CDR1 SGHRS and CDR2 YFSETQ. The CDR3 extends over 15 amino acids. CDR3 sequence (DNA): TGCGCCAGCAGCTTGACAGGACAGGGGTCTTACGAGCAGTACTTC. Encoded protein: CASSLTGQGSYEQYF.

The rearrangement joins TRBV27 to TRBJ2-2; 9 bases are shared with TRBD1. The V gene end was trimmed by 6 bases and the J gene end by 4 bases; junction bases not matched to a gene: 9. The germline V gene encodes CDR1 MNHEY and CDR2 SMNVEV (reference sequence). The CDR3 loop spans 16 amino acids. The CDR3 region is CASRFWTGEATGELFF. CDR3 DNA: TGTGCCAGCAGATTTTGGACAGGGGAAGCCACCGGGGAGCTGTTTTTT.

The J gene is TRBJ2-7, the V gene TRBV10-3; a possible D gene is TRBD1 (6 bases). Germline V lookup: CDR1 ENHRY, CDR2 SYGVKD. The CDR3 is 13 residues long. Trimming cost V 2 bases and J 7 bases, with 12 bases left between them. The CDR3 DNA reads as TGTGCCATCAGTGAGGCTACAGGGCAGGAGCAGTACTTC. It encodes CAISEATGQEQYF.

V usage is TRBV12-3 or TRBV12-4 and J usage is TRBJ2-1; 11 bases match TRBD2. The length of the CDR3 is 17 residues. V dropped 6 bases and J dropped 2; count of bases not matched to a gene: 9. CDR3 loop: CASSLGTSGYPYNEQFF. The CDR3 DNA is TGTGCCAGCAGCCTAGGGACTAGCGGCTACCCCTACAATGAGCAGTTCTTC.

By sample share, this clonotype is medium-sized (0.01 to 0.1%). At one boundary the junction diverges from the germline segment, which might be a read error. This sequence joins TRBV5-1 and TRBJ2-3, with TRBD2 matching 8 bases. CDR1 is SGHRS and CDR2 is YFSETQ in the germline V gene. The CDR3 sequence is 14 residues long. In DNA, the CDR3 is TGTGCCAGCAGTGTTAGCGGGGGCACAGATACGCAGTATTTT. Its protein product is CASSVSGGTDTQYF.

V gene TRBV6-1 combines with J gene TRBJ2-2; no clear D. This CDR3 is 11 amino acids long. Germline V gene sequence: CDR1 MNHNS, CDR2 SASEGT. The V and J ends lost 2 bases and 9 bases respectively, with 4 bases between them. CDR3 sequence: CASSEIRELFF. The CDR3 DNA reads TGTGCCAGCAGTGAAATCCGGGAGCTGTTTTTT.

A few counts support this clonotype. The chain carries TRBV29-1 and TRBJ2-1; perhaps D is TRBD1 or TRBD2 (5 bases each). The CDR3 extends over 12 amino acids. V lost 4 bases and J lost 6, with 10 bases in between. Germline V gene lookup returns CDR1 SQVTM and CDR2 ANQGSEA. CDR3 in DNA: TGCAGCGTTGGGGACCACGGCAATGAGCAGTTCTTC. Translated, it gives CSVGDHGNEQFF.